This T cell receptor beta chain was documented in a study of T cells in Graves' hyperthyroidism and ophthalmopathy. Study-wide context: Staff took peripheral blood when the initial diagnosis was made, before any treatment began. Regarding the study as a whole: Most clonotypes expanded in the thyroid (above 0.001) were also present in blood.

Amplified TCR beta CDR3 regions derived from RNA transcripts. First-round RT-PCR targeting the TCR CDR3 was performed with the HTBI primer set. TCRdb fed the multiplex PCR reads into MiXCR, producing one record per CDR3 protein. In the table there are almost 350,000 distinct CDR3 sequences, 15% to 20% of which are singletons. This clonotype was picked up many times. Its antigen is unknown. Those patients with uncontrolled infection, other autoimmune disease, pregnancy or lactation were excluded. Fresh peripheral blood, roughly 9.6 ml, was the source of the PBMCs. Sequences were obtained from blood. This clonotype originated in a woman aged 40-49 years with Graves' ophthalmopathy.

The chain's CDR3 is CAWRKRVNTEAFF. CDR3 nucleotides: TGTGCCTGGAGAAAACGGGTGAACACTGAAGCTTTCTTT. The V call is TRBV30, the J call TRBJ1-1; D ambiguous. Germline lookup yields CDR1 GTSNPN and CDR2 SVGIG (reference sequence). Deletions cut 3 bases from V and 0 bases from J, with 8 bases between. The CDR3 has 13 amino acids.